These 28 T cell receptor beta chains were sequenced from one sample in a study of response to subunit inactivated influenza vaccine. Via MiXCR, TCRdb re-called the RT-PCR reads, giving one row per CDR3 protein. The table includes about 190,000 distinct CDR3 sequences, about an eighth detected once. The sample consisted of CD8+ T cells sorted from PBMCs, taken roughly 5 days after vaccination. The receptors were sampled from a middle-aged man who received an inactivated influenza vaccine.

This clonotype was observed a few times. The CDR3 region is CAISEIPAGVLMNVSVYNEQFF. CDR3 bases: TGTGCCATCAGTGAGATCCCAGCGGGAGTATTGATGAATGTGTCTGTCTACAATGAGCAGTTCTTC. The chain recombines TRBV10-3 with TRBJ2-1; TRBD2 matches at 8 bases. CDR3 size: 22 residues. Looked up from germline, CDR1 is ENHRY and CDR2 is SYGVKD. Trimming at V came to 2 bases and at J to 3 bases, leaving 24 bases not matched to a gene.

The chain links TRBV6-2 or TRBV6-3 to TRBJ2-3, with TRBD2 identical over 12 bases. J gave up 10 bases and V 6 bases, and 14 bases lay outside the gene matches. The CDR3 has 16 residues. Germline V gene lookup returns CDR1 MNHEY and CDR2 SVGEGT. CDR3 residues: CASRLVTSGSSYAQYF. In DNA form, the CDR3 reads TGTGCCAGCAGGCTTGTGACTAGCGGGAGCAGCTATGCGCAGTATTTT.

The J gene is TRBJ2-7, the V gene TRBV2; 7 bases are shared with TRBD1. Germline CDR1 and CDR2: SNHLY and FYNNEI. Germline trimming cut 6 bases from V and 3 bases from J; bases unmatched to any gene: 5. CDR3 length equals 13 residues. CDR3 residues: CASRGDSFYEQYF. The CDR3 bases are TGTGCCAGCAGGGGGGACAGCTTCTACGAGCAGTACTTC. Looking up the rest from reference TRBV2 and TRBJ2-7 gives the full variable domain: EPEVTQTPSHQVTQMGQEVILRCVPISNHLYFYWYRQILGQKVEFLVSFYNNEISEKSEIFDDQFSVERPDGSNFTLKIRSTKLEDSAMYFCASRGDSFYEQYFGPGTRLTVT.

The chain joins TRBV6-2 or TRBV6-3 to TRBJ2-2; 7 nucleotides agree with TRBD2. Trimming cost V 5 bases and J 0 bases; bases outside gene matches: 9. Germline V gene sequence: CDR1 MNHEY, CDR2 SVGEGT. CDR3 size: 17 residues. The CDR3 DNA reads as TGTGCCAGCAGTCCAGCCCTACTAGCGTCGAACACCGGGGAGCTGTTTTTT. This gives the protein CASSPALLASNTGELFF.

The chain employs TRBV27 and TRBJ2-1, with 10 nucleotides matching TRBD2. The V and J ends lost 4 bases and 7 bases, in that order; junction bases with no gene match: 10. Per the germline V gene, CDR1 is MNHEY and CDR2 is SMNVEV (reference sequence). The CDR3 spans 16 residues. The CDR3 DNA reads TGTGCCAGCAGTTCTCTCCTAGCGGGAGCGTGGAATGAGCAGTTCTTC. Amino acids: CASSSLLAGAWNEQFF.

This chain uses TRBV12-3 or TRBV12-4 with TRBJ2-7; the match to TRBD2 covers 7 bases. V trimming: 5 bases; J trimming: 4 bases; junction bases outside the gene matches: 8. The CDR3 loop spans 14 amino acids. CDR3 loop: CASSVRDGRYEQYF. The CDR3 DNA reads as TGTGCCAGCAGTGTCCGGGACGGGAGGTACGAGCAGTACTTC.

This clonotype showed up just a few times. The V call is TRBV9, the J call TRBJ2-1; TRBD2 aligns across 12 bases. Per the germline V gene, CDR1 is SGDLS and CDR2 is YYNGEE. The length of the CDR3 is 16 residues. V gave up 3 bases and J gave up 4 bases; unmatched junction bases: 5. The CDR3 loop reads CASSARLAGAYNEQFF. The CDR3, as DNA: TGTGCCAGCAGCGCCAGACTAGCGGGAGCTTACAATGAGCAGTTCTTC. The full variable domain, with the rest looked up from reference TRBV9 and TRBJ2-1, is DSGVTQTPKHLITATGQRVTLRCSPRSGDLSVYWYQQSLDQGLQFLIQYYNGEERAKGNILERFSAQQFPDLHSELNLSSLELGDSALYFCASSARLAGAYNEQFFGPGTRLTVL.

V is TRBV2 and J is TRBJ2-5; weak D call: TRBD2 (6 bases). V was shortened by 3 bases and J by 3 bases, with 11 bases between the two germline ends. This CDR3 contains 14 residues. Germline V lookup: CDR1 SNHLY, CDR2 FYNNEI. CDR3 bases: TGTGCCAGCAGTGACCCTAGCGCCGAAGAGACCCAGTACTTC. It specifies CASSDPSAEETQYF.

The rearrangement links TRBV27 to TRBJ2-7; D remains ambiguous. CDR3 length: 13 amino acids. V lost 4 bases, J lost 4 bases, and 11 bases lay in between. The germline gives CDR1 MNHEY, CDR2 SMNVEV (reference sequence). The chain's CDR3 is CASSWQVGYEQYF. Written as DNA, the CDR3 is TGTGCCAGCAGTTGGCAGGTGGGGTACGAGCAGTACTTC.

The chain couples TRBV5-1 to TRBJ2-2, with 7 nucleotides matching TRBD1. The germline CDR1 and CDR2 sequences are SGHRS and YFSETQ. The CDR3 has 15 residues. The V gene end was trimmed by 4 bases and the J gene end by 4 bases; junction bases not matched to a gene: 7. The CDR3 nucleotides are TGCGCCAGCAGCCCGCGGACAGGAACCACCGGGGAGCTGTTTTTT. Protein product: CASSPRTGTTGELFF.

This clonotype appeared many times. The CDR3 bases are TGTGCCAGCAGCCTCCTTCCGGGACAGGGTGGTGGGGAGCTGTTTTTT. It encodes CASSLLPGQGGGELFF. The chain couples TRBV11-2 to TRBJ2-2; TRBD1 aligns across 9 bases. Per the germline V gene, CDR1 is SGHAT and CDR2 is FQNNGV. The V segment lost 5 bases and the J segment 8 bases; nucleotides outside the gene matches: 12. The CDR3 consists of 16 residues.

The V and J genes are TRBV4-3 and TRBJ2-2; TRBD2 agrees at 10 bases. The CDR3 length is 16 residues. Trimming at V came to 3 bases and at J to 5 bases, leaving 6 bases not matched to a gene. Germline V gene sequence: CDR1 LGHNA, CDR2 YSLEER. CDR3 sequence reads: CASSHVAGGRTGELFF. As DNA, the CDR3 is TGCGCCAGCAGCCACGTAGCGGGAGGTCGGACCGGGGAGCTGTTTTTT.

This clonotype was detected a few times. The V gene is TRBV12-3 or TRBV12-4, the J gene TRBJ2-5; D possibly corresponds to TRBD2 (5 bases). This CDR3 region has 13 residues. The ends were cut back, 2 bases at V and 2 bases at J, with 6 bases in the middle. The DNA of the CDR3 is TGTGCCAGCAGTTTAACTAGGCAAGAGACCCAGTACTTC. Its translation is CASSLTRQETQYF.

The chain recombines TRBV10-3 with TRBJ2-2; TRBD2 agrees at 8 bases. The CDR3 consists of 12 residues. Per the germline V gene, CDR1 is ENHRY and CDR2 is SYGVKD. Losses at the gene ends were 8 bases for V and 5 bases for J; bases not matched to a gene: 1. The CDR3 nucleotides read TGTGCCATCGGCGGGGGGACCGGGGAGCTGTTTTTT. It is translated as CAIGGGTGELFF.

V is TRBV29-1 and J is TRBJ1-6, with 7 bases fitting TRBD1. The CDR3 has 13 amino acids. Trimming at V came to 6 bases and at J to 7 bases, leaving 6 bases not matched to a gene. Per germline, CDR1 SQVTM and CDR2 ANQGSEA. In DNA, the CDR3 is TGCAGCGTCCGACAGGGAATGAATTCACCCCTCCACTTT. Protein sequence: CSVRQGMNSPLHF.

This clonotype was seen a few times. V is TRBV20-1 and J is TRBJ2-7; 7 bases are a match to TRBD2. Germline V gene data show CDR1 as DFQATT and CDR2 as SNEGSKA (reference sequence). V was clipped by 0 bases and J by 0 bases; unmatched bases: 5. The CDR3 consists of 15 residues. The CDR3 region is CSARDLGGNSYEQYF. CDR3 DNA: TGCAGTGCTAGAGATCTCGGGGGGAACTCCTACGAGCAGTACTTC.

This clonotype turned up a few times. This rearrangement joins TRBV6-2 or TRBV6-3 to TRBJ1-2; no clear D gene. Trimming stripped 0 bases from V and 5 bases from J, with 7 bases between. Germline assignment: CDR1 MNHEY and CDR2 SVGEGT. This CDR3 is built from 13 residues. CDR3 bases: TGTGCCAGCAGTTACTCATGGGAATATGGCTACACCTTC. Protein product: CASSYSWEYGYTF.

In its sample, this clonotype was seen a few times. CDR3 bases: TGTGCCAGCAGTACAGGGGGCGCGAACACCGGGGAGCTGTTTTTT. Translating gives CASSTGGANTGELFF. This chain joins TRBV12-3 or TRBV12-4 and TRBJ2-2, with 9 bases that match TRBD1. This CDR3 is built from 15 residues. J gave up 0 bases and V 5 bases, and 1 base lay outside the gene matches.

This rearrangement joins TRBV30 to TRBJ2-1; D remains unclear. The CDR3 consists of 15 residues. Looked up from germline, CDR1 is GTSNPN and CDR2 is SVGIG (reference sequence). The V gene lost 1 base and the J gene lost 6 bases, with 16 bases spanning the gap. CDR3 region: CAWSARAYPINEQFF. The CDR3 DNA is TGTGCCTGGAGTGCCCGGGCGTACCCCATCAATGAGCAGTTCTTC. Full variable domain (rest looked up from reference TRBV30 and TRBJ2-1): SQTIHQWPATLVQPVGSPLSLECTVEGTSNPNLYWYRQAAGRGLQLLFYSVGIGQISSEVPQNLSASRPQDRQFILSSKKLLLSDSGFYLCAWSARAYPINEQFFGPGTRLTVL.

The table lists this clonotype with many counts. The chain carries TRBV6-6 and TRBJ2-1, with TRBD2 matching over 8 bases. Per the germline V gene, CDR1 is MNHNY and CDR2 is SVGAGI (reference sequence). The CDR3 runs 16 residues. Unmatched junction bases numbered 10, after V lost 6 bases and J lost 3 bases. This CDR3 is CASRTLPGLGYNEQFF. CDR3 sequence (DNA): TGTGCCAGCAGAACCCTCCCGGGACTAGGCTACAATGAGCAGTTCTTC.

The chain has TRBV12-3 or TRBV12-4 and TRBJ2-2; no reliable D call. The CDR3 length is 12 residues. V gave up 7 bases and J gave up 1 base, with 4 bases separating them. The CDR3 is CASIGNTGELFF. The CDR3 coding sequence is TGTGCCAGCATTGGGAACACCGGGGAGCTGTTTTTT.

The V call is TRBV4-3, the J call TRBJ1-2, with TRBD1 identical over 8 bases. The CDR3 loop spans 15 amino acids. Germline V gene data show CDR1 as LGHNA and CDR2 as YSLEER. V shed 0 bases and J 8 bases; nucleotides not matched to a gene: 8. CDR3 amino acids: CASSQDEAGGEGYTF. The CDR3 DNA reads TGCGCCAGCAGCCAAGATGAGGCAGGGGGCGAGGGCTACACCTTC.

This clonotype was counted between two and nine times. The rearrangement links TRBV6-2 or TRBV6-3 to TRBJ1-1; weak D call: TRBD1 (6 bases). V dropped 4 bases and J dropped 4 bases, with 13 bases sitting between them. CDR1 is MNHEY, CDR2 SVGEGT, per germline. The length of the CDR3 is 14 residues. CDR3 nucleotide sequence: TGTGCCAGCAGTTCCGGGGGCGCGAGCACTGAAGCTTTCTTT. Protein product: CASSSGGASTEAFF.

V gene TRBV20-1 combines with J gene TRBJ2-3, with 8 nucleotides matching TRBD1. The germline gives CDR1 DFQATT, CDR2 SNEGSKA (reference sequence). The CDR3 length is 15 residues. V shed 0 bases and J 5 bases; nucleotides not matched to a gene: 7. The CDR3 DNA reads TGCAGTGCTAGAGATGTGACAGGGGTAGAAGATACGCAGTATTTT. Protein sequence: CSARDVTGVEDTQYF.

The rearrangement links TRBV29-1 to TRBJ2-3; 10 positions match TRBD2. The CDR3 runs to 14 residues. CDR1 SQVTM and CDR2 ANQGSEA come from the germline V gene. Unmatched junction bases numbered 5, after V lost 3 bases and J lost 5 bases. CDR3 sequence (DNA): TGCAGCGTTGAGCTAGCGGGAGTAGAAGATACGCAGTATTTT. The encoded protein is CSVELAGVEDTQYF.

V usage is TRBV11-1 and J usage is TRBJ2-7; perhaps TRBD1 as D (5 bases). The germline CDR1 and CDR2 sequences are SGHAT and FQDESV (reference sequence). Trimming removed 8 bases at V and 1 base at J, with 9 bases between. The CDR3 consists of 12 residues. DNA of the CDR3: TGTGCCAGCGGACATGAATCCTACGAGCAGTACTTC. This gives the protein CASGHESYEQYF.

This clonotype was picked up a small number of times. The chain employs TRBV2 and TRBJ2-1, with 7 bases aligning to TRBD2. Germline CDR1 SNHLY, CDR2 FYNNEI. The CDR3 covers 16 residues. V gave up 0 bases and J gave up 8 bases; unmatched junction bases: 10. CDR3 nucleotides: TGTGCCAGCAGTGAAGCAGCGGGAAGGAGCGGAGATGAGCAGTTCTTC. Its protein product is CASSEAAGRSGDEQFF.

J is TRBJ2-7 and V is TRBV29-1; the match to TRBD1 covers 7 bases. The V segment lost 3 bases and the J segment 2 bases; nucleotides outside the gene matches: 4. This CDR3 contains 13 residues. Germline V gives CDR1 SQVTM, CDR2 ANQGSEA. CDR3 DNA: TGCAGCGTTGATGACGGGACAGCCTACGAGCAGTACTTC. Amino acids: CSVDDGTAYEQYF.